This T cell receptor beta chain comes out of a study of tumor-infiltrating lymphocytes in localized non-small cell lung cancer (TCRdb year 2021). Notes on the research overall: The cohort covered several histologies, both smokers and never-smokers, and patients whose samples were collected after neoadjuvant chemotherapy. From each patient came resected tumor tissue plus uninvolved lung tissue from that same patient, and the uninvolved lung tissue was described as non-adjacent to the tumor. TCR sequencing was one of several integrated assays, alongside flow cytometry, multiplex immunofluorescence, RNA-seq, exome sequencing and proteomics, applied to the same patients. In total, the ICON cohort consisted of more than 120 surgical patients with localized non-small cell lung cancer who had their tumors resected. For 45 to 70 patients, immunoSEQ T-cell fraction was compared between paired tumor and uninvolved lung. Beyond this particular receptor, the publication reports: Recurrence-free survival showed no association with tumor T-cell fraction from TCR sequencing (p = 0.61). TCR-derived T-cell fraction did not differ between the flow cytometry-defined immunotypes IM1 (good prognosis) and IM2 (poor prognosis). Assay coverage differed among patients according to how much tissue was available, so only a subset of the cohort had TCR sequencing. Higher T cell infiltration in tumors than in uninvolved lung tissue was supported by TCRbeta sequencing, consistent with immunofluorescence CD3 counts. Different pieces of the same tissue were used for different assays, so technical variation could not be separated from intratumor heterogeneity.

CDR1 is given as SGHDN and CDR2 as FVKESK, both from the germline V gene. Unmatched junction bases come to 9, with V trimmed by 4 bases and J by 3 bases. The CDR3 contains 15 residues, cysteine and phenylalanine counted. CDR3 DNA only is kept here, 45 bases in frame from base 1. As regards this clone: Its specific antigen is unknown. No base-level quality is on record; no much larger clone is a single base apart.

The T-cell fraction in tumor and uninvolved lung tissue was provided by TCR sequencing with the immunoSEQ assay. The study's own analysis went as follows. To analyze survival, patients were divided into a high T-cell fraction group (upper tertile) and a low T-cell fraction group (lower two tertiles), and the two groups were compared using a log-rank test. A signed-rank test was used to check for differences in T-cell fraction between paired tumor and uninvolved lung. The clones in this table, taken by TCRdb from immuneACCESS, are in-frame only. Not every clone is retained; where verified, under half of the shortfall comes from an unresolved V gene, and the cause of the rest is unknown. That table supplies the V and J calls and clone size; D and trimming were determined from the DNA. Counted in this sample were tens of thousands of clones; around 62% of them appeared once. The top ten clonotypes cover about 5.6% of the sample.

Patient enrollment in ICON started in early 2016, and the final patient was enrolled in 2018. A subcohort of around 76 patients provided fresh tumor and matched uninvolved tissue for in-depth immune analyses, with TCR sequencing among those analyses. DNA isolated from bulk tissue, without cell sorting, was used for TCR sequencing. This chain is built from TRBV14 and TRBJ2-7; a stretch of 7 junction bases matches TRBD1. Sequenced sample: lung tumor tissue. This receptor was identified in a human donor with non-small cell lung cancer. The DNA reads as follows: TGTGCCAGCAGCCCTAATGACAGGGTACACTACGAGCAGTACTTC. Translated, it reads CASSPNDRVHYEQYF. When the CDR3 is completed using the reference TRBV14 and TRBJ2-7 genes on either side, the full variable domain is EAGVTQFPSHSVIEKGQTVTLRCDPISGHDNLYWYRRVMGKEIKFLLHFVKESKQDESGMPNNRFLAERTGGTYSTLKVQPAELEDSGVYFCASSPNDRVHYEQYFGPGTRLTVT.